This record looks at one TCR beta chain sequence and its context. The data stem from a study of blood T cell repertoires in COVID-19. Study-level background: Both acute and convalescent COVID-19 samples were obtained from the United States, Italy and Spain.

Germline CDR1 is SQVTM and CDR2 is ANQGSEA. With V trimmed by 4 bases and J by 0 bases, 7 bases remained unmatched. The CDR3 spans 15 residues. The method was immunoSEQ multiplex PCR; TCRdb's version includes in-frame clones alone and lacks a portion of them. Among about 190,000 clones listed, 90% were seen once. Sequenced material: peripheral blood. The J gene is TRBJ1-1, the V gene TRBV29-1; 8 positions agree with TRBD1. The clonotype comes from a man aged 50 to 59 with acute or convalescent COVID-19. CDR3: CSVVVTGVMNTEAFF. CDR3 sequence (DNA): TGCAGCGTTGTCGTGACAGGGGTTATGAACACTGAAGCTTTCTTT.